This T cell receptor beta chain was sequenced for a study of long-term antiretroviral therapy in people with HIV. Study-wide findings and caveats: CDR3 length ranges were narrower in HIV repertoires than in controls. Blood, drawn from about 2004 to 2018, may reflect older ART regimens. Diversity went up after ART and still fell short of transplant donor controls.

It was version v3.0 of the immunoSEQ assay that was run at survey level. For every sample, sequencing targeted about 35,000-50,000 T-cell genomes. Sequencing used immunoSEQ multiplex PCR; TCRdb keeps in-frame clones, though not all of them. Of approximately 20,000 clones listed, approximately 84% are singletons. This clone was detected only a few times. Its cognate antigen is unknown. Per the germline V gene, CDR1 is SNHLY and CDR2 is FYNNEI. This CDR3 comprises 12 residues. V was clipped by 6 bases and J by 8 bases, with 13 bases between them. Specimen: unsorted PBMCs, collected 0.9 years after starting antiretroviral therapy. The chain has TRBV2 and TRBJ1-2; D is uncertain. The receptor comes from a man aged 18 to 30 with HIV. CDR3 sequence: CASSGTFGGYTF. The CDR3 DNA reads TGTGCCAGCAGCGGAACCTTCGGGGGCTACACCTTC.